This TCR beta chain was identified in a study of T cell responses to AZD1222 COVID-19 vaccine. This table comes from immunoSEQ multiplex PCR, and its TCRdb copy is limited to in-frame clones, with some not included. The sample carries roughly 49,000 clones, approximately 90% recorded once. To note about this clone: Antigen unknown.

This CDR3 contains 14 residues. CDR1 SGHTA and CDR2 FQGNSA come from the germline V gene. V shed 3 bases and J shed 3 bases, with 12 bases lying between them. The study's findings and limits: Repertoire samples came only from after the peak T cell response. Donors were largely white British and mainly female; clonal diversity was possibly underestimated.

This clonotype was sampled from an adult who received the AZD1222 COVID-19 vaccine. The chain couples TRBV7-2 to TRBJ2-7; D is possibly TRBD2 (6 bases). This material consisted of peripheral blood, taken 28 days after the second AZD1222 dose. Here the CDR3 reads CASSLGGSNYEQYF. CDR3 in DNA: TGTGCCAGCAGCTTGGGGGGATCAAACTACGAGCAGTACTTC. Full variable domain (rest looked up from reference TRBV7-2 and TRBJ2-7): GAGVSQSPSNKVTEKGKDVELRCDPISGHTALYWYRQSLGQGLEFLIYFQGNSAPDKSGLPSDRFSAERTGGSVSTLTIQRTQQEDSAVYLCASSLGGSNYEQYFGPGTRLTVT.